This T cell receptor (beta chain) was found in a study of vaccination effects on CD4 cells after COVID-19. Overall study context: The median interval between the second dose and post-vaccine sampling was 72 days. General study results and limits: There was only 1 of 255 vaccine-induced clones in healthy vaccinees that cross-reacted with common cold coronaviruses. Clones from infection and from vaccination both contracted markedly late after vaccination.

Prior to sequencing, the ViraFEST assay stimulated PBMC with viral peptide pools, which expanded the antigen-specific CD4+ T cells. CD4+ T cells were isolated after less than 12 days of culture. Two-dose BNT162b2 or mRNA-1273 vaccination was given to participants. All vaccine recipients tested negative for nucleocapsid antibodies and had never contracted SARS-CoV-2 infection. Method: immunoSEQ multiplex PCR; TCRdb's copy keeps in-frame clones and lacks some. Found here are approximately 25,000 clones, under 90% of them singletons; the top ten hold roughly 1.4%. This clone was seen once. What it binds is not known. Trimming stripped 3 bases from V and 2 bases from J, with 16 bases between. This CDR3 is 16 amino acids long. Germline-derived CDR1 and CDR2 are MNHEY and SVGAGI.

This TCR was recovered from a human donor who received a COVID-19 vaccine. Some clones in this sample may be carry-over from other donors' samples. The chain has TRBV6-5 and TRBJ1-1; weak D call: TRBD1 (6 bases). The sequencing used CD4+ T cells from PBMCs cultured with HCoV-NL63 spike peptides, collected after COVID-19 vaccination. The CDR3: CASSYLGRGKNTEAFF. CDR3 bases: TGTGCCAGCAGTTATCTAGGGAGGGGGAAAAACACTGAAGCTTTCTTT.